These T cell receptor beta chains were read from a single sample in a study of shared T cell receptors in the human thymus. The protocol was immunoSEQ multiplex PCR, while the TCRdb copy is restricted to in-frame clones and leaves out a portion. Of about 660,000 clones in the sample, around nine tenths are singletons; the top ten hold 0.008% to 0.011%. This sample was shared with a second study, whose subject was human thymus T cells.

Sequenced: thymocytes. These receptors all come from a boy under two years old with a congenital heart defect. Both conserved end residues are part of each CDR3. A D gene is named only where the DNA matches it firmly. Clone size is given for some rows only: seen once, a few or many times, or a class if the clone is expanded.

TRBD1	TRBV4-3	.	TRBJ2-3	TGCGCCAGCAGCCAAGGGATTGGGGACAGGGACGGGCGAGAGGGTTCAGATACGCAGTATTTT	CASSQGIGDRDGREGSDTQYF
TRBD1	TRBV28	.	TRBJ1-2	TGTGCCAGCAGTTTAGTAAGGACAGGCTATGGCTACACCTTC	CASSLVRTGYGYTF
.	TRBV21-1	.	TRBJ2-5	TGTGCCAGCAGAGAGATGGGCCCCCGGGAGACCCAGTACTTC	CASREMGPRETQYF
.	TRBV28	.	TRBJ2-1	TGTGCCAGCAGCCCTAGCAATGAGCAGTTCTTC	CASSPSNEQFF
.	TRBV7-2	.	TRBJ2-3	TGTGCCAGCAGTTTAGGTCACAGGGACCCCACAGATACGCAGTATTTT	CASSLGHRDPTDTQYF
TRBD2	TRBV11-2	.	TRBJ2-1	TGTGCTACGGGGGGGAAGTACAATGAGCAGTTCTTC	CATGGKYNEQFF
.	TRBV6-6	.	TRBJ1-4	TGTGCCAGCAGTTACGGCCCGGGAGGGACGGGGGGAAAACTGTTTTTT	CASSYGPGGTGGKLFF
TRBD1	TRBV6-5	.	TRBJ1-5	TGTGCCAGCCGGCCAGGGGGCCACCAGCCCCAGCATTTT	CASRPGGHQPQHF
.	TRBV6-1	.	TRBJ1-2	TGTGCCAGCAGTGATCCCCTTGGAGGGGTAGAGAATGGCTACACCTTC	CASSDPLGGVENGYTF
TRBD2	TRBV5-1	.	TRBJ2-5	TGCGCCAGCAGCTTGGGGTGCGGGAGGGCCTTTAAGGAGACCCAGTACTTC	CASSLGCGRAFKETQYF
.	TRBV5-1	.	TRBJ2-2	TGCGCCAGCAGGCAAGACAGCCCCGCGAACACCGGGGAGCTGTTTTTT	CASRQDSPANTGELFF
.	TRBV4-3	.	TRBJ1-5	TGCGCCAGCAGCCAACTAAGGGAGGGGGGGGGCAATCAGCCCCAGCATTTT	CASSQLREGGGNQPQHF
.	TRBV2	.	TRBJ2-1	TGTGCCAGCGGGAGGATATCCTACAATGAGCAGTTCTTC	CASGRISYNEQFF
TRBD2	TRBV4-2	.	TRBJ2-2	TGTGCCAGCAGCCAAGTTCGGGACTACTCAACCGGGGAGCTGTTTTTT	CASSQVRDYSTGELFF
TRBD2	TRBV9	.	TRBJ2-3	TGTGCCAGCAGCGGCCACTCGACACAGACTAGCGGGAGGGGGGATACGCAGTATTTT	CASSGHSTQTSGRGDTQYF
TRBD2	TRBV6-6	.	TRBJ2-3	TGTGCCAGCAGTTACCTCGCGGGAGGATCCCCAGATACGCAGTATTTT	CASSYLAGGSPDTQYF
.	TRBV9	.	TRBJ2-1	TGTGCCAGCAGCGTAGGCAGGGAGGGGGTCTCCTACAATGAGCAGTTCTTC	CASSVGREGVSYNEQFF
.	TRBV7-9	.	TRBJ1-1	TGTGCCAGCAGCTTAGAGGAGGCTTGGAACACTGAAGCTTTCTTT	CASSLEEAWNTEAFF
.	TRBV21-1	.	TRBJ2-3	TGTGCCAGCAGCAAATCGGACACGACTTTAGATACGCAGTATTTT	CASSKSDTTLDTQYF
TRBD2	TRBV2	few	TRBJ2-1	TGTGCCAGCACCGCTAGCGGGAGGGGGAGCTACAATGAGCAGTTCTTC	CASTASGRGSYNEQFF
TRBD1	TRBV6-1	.	TRBJ2-7	TGTGCCAGCAGTGAAGCGGGGGCCGGGACAGAACCCTACGAGCAGTACTTC	CASSEAGAGTEPYEQYF
.	TRBV27	.	TRBJ2-5	TGTGCCAGCAGCCCTTCGGTGGGGAGAGAGACCCAGTACTTC	CASSPSVGRETQYF
TRBD2	TRBV18	.	TRBJ2-7	TGTGCCAGCTCACCCCTCAGGACTAGCGGGTACGAGCAGTACTTC	CASSPLRTSGYEQYF
TRBD1	TRBV2	.	TRBJ1-2	TGTGCCAGCAGTGAAGCAAGGACAGGCCAGAACTATGGCTACACCTTC	CASSEARTGQNYGYTF
TRBD1	TRBV10-3	.	TRBJ2-7	TGTGCCATCAGTGGGGGGACAGCTCACGAGCAGTACTTC	CAISGGTAHEQYF
TRBD2	TRBV11-3	.	TRBJ2-3	TGTGCCAGCAGCCCCCCCAACAGCGGGAATGCAGATACGCAGTATTTT	CASSPPNSGNADTQYF
TRBD2	TRBV11-3	.	TRBJ2-1	TGTGCCAGCAGCAAAAAAGCGGGGAGCTCCTACAATGAGCAGTTCTTC	CASSKKAGSSYNEQFF
.	TRBV15	.	TRBJ2-7	TGTGCCACCAGCTCTAATCGTCGAGCCCCTCGTCACGAGCAGTACTTC	CATSSNRRAPRHEQYF
.	TRBV28	.	TRBJ2-3	TGTGCCAGCAGTTTGGCAGATACCACAGATACGCAGTATTTT	CASSLADTTDTQYF
.	TRBV15	.	TRBJ2-7	TGTGCCACCAGCAGAGATCATGCCGCGACAGGGAGGACCTACGAGCAGTACTTC	CATSRDHAATGRTYEQYF
TRBD1	TRBV14	.	TRBJ2-5	TGTGCCAGCAGCCAAGGGACAGGGGTTGAGACCCAGTACTTC	CASSQGTGVETQYF
TRBD2	TRBV9	.	TRBJ2-1	TGTGCCAGCAGCGAGAGGCCCCAACTAGCGGGCTCCTACAATGAGCAGTTCTTC	CASSERPQLAGSYNEQFF